These 5 T cell receptor beta chains were all obtained from the same sample, sequenced in a study of T cell changes during pregnancy in multiple sclerosis. Profiling relied on immunoSEQ multiplex PCR, and the TCRdb table lists in-frame clones only, not all of them. This table holds more than 70,000 clones, 85% to 95% found once. This specimen was peripheral blood, taken before pregnancy. These receptors all stem from a female donor with multiple sclerosis, enrolled in a pregnancy study.

This sequence joins TRBV2 and TRBJ1-5; 7 bases agree with TRBD1. This CDR3 contains 13 residues. Per the germline V gene, CDR1 is SNHLY and CDR2 is FYNNEI. J lost 2 bases, V lost 11 bases, and 6 bases had no gene match. The CDR3 DNA is TGTGCCTCCACAGGGGATGGCAATCAGCCCCAGCATTTT. This sequence encodes CASTGDGNQPQHF.

The J gene is TRBJ2-3, the V gene TRBV6-4, with TRBD2 matching over 10 bases. Germline V lookup: CDR1 MRHNA, CDR2 SNTAGT. This CDR3 is 17 amino acids long. V was pared by 0 bases and J by 1 base, with 4 bases of the junction left unmatched. The CDR3 spells CASSDSTLAGGTDTQYF. The CDR3 DNA reads as TGTGCCAGCAGTGACTCAACCCTAGCGGGAGGCACAGATACGCAGTATTTT.

The rearrangement uses TRBV5-8 and TRBJ2-7; perhaps TRBD1 as D (5 bases). V shed 0 bases and J shed 5 bases, with 9 bases lying between them. The CDR3 spans 13 residues. The V gene's germline CDR1 is SGHTS and CDR2 YDEGEE. DNA of the CDR3: TGTGCCAGCAGCTTGGTCCAGGGCCACGAGCAGTACTTC. Amino acid sequence: CASSLVQGHEQYF.

This chain connects TRBV9 to TRBJ1-3; D not certain. The CDR3 loop spans 17 amino acids. Looked up from germline, CDR1 is SGDLS and CDR2 is YYNGEE. With 4 bases removed from V and 0 bases from J, the gap between germline ends came to 17 bases. The CDR3 DNA sequence: TGTGCCAGCAGCTTGGGCCCAAGTGGATCCTCTGGAAACACCATATATTTT. Its protein is CASSLGPSGSSGNTIYF.

The chain combines TRBV4-3 with TRBJ1-3; D is possibly TRBD1 (5 bases). V lost 4 bases and J lost 0, with 10 bases in between. Germline CDR1 reads LGHNA; CDR2 reads YSLEER. The CDR3 extends over 15 amino acids. The CDR3 sequence is CASSPDRLSGNTIYF. CDR3 bases: TGCGCCAGCAGCCCCGACAGACTCTCTGGAAACACCATATATTTT.